One T cell receptor beta chain is described in this entry. The data were taken from a study of blood T cell repertoires in COVID-19. Study at large: COVID-19 samples collected from the United States, Italy and Spain covered acute and convalescent phases. T cells, B-cell-depleted T cells, or PBMCs provided the cDNA or gDNA that served as material.

In the authors' methods: Reference gene primer amplification in the assay estimated nucleated cell counts. Assay used: immunoSEQ multiplex PCR; TCRdb lists only in-frame clones, some missing. That table furnishes V, J and clone size, whereas the DNA furnished D and trimming. The sample holds 140,000 to 150,000 clones, 80% to 85% seen once. The CDR3 sequence is 13 residues long. CDR1 is SQVTM, CDR2 ANQGSEA, per germline. Trimming took off 2 bases at V and 5 bases at J, with 9 bases between the two ends. The V gene is TRBV29-1, the J gene TRBJ2-2; D possibly corresponds to TRBD1 (6 bases). Input material: peripheral blood. The receptor was isolated from a human donor in a cohort sampled during active COVID-19. In DNA, the CDR3 is TGCAGCGTTGAAAGGGGGAGAACCGGGGAGCTGTTTTTT. Translation gives CSVERGRTGELFF.